This TCR beta chain comes out of a study of cytomegalovirus exposure and HLA in healthy donors. Notes on the study in general: TRBV6-2, TRBV6-3 and some other V segments were unresolvable in 87-base-pair reads. When analyzed later, the rates of TCR association showed variation by HLA locus, with DRB1 the most and HLA-C the fewest. Fewer than 200 TCR beta chains were listed as cytomegalovirus-associated. Later genetic work tied a missense DCLRE1C variant to beta-chain V and J trimming.

Remarks on this clone: Its antigen is still unknown.

CDR1 is MNHEY and CDR2 is SMNVEV in the germline V gene (reference sequence). V gave up 5 bases and J gave up 5 bases; unmatched junction bases: 12. This CDR3 contains 16 residues. It was with 60 Vbeta and 13 Jbeta primers that the PCR ran. The data were produced by immunoSEQ multiplex PCR, yet TCRdb's version contains in-frame clones alone and is incomplete. The table includes 70,000 to 100,000 clones, approximately 80% detected once. The chain joins TRBV27 to TRBJ1-5, with 7 bases lining up with TRBD1. Sequences were obtained from PBMCs. The source is a young man in good health and CMV-seronegative. The CDR3 loop is CASSASTGPGYQPQHF. The CDR3, as DNA: TGTGCCAGCAGTGCCTCGACAGGGCCTGGGTATCAGCCCCAGCATTTT.